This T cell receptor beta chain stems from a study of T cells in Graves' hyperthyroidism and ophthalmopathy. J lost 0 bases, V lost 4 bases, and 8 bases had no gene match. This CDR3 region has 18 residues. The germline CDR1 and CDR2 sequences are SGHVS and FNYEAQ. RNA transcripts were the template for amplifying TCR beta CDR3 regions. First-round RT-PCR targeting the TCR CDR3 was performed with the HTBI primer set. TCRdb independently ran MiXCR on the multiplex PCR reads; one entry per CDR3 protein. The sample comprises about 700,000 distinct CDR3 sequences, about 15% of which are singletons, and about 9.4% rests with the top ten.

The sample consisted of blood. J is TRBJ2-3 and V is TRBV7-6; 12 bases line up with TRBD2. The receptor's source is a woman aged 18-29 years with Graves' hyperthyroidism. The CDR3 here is CASSWAAGTSGSTDTQYF. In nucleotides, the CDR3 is TGTGCCAGCAGCTGGGCCGCCGGGACTAGCGGGAGCACAGATACGCAGTATTTT.